The clone carrying this T cell receptor (beta chain) occurred a few times. Its antigen is not known. Other DNA sequences in this sample translate to the same CDR3. This sample stems from a study of cytomegalovirus exposure and HLA in healthy donors. The method was immunoSEQ multiplex PCR; TCRdb's version includes in-frame clones alone and lacks a portion of them. The sample lists roughly 350,000 clones; 86% were seen once. CDR1 is KGHSH, CDR2 LQKENI, per germline. V shed 2 bases, J shed 4 bases, and the junction held 3 bases outside the gene matches. The CDR3 loop spans 14 amino acids. Study-wide results and caveats: Most observed TCR sequences were rare, whereas some public TCRs were detected in many donors. In vitro testing confirmed a few CMV-associated chains as specific for CMV antigens.

The clonotype originates from a woman between 18 and 29 years old in good health and CMV-seronegative. Specimen: PBMCs. V and J are TRBV18 and TRBJ2-3, with 7 bases identical to TRBD1. Here the CDR3 reads CASSPEGTADTQYF. DNA for the CDR3: TGTGCCAGCTCACCAGAGGGGACAGCAGATACGCAGTATTTT.